A single sample is the source of the 32 T cell receptor beta chains below, sequenced in a study of beta chain features in type 1 diabetes. TCRB transcripts that were expressed got sequenced, as all of the isolated RNA had been reverse transcribed. Measured with immunoSEQ multiplex PCR; TCRdb has only the in-frame clones, and not every one. The sample lists 900,000 or so clones; roughly a sixth were seen once. Sequenced input: naive CD4+ T cells from blood. Receptors were obtained from a young woman in good health.

This clone was found a few times. The chain is built from TRBV7-9 and TRBJ2-2, with D perhaps assigned TRBD1 or TRBD2 (6 bases each). The CDR3 is made up of 17 amino acids. V dropped 4 bases and J dropped 7 bases, with 22 bases sitting between them. Germline loops: CDR1 SEHNR, CDR2 FQNEAQ (reference sequence). The CDR3 loop is CASSSDAGFGTNGELFF. The CDR3 DNA follows: TGTGCCAGCAGCTCAGATGCGGGATTCGGGACAAACGGGGAGCTGTTTTTT.

The genes are TRBV6-1 and TRBJ1-4, with 8 positions matching TRBD1. CDR3 size: 15 residues. Trimming took 2 bases from V and 5 from J; bases not matched to a gene: 4. Looked up from germline, CDR1 is MNHNS and CDR2 is SASEGT. The CDR3 sequence is CASSEKGTGNEKLFF. The CDR3 nucleotides read TGTGCCAGCAGTGAAAAAGGGACAGGCAATGAAAAACTGTTTTTT.

The chain links TRBV27 to TRBJ2-2; 8 nucleotides align to TRBD1. The CDR3 length is 14 residues. V dropped 5 bases and J dropped 7; count of bases not matched to a gene: 6. From germline, CDR1 is MNHEY and CDR2 SMNVEV (reference sequence). The CDR3 nucleotides are TGTGCCAGCAGTACTAGACAGGGGAACGGGGAGCTGTTTTTT. Amino acid sequence: CASSTRQGNGELFF.

J is TRBJ2-7 and V is TRBV28, with a possible D match to TRBD2 (7 bases). Germline values: CDR1 MDHEN, CDR2 SYDVKM. Trimming removed 5 bases at V and 3 bases at J, with 17 bases between. CDR3 length: 15 residues. CDR3 in DNA: TGTGCCAGCAGTACCCGGACTAGGGGGATCTACGAGCAGTACTTC. Translated: CASSTRTRGIYEQYF.

This clone occurred a few times. The chain combines TRBV7-2 with TRBJ2-7; 7 bases line up with TRBD1. The CDR3 totals 15 residues. Trimming cost V 5 bases and J 2 bases; bases outside gene matches: 9. Germline CDR1 reads SGHTA; CDR2 reads FQGNSA. In DNA, the CDR3 is TGTGCCAGCAGCATCCGGACAGGCCAAACCTACGAGCAGTACTTC. Protein product: CASSIRTGQTYEQYF.

The chain couples TRBV15 to TRBJ2-1, with 7 bases aligning to TRBD2. This CDR3 has 15 amino acids. Germline trimming cut 3 bases from V and 5 bases from J; bases unmatched to any gene: 7. Germline V lookup: CDR1 LNHNV, CDR2 YYDKDF (reference sequence). The CDR3 DNA is TGTGCCACCAGCAGGGAGACGGGGGGACACAATGAGCAGTTCTTC. Translated, it gives CATSRETGGHNEQFF. The full variable domain, in which reference TRBV15 and TRBJ2-1 provide the parts outside the CDR3, is DAMVIQNPRYQVTQFGKPVTLSCSQTLNHNVMYWYQQKSSQAPKLLFHYYDKDFNNEADTPDNFQSRRPNTSFCFLDIRSPGLGDTAMYLCATSRETGGHNEQFFGPGTRLTVL.

This clone was counted between two and nine times. CDR3 sequence reads: CSGSAGPETQYF. The CDR3 region has the DNA TGCAGCGGCTCGGCAGGGCCAGAGACCCAGTACTTC. The chain couples TRBV29-1 to TRBJ2-5; tentative D call: TRBD1 (5 bases). Germline V gene data show CDR1 as SQVTM and CDR2 as ANQGSEA. The CDR3 covers 12 residues. Trimming took 7 bases from V and 4 from J, leaving 13 bases between them.

This clone has only a few counts. The gene calls are TRBV7-9 and TRBJ2-1; D not certain. Trimming pared 0 bases from V and 0 bases from J, leaving 6 bases between. Germline V gene sequence: CDR1 SEHNR, CDR2 FQNEAQ (reference sequence). CDR3 length equals 15 residues. Here the CDR3 DNA reads TGTGCCAGCAGCTTAGCTCTCGGCTCCTACAATGAGCAGTTCTTC. Protein product: CASSLALGSYNEQFF. The full variable domain, with the rest looked up from reference TRBV7-9 and TRBJ2-1, is DTGVSQNPRHKITKRGQNVTFRCDPISEHNRLYWYRQTLGQGPEFLTYFQNEAQLEKSRLLSDRFSAERPKGSFSTLEIQRTEQGDSAMYLCASSLALGSYNEQFFGPGTRLTVL.

The rearrangement links TRBV27 to TRBJ1-1; D is ambiguous. CDR3 length: 15 residues. V was clipped by 2 bases and J by 4 bases, with 14 bases between them. CDR1 and CDR2 (germline): MNHEY, SMNVEV (reference sequence). The CDR3, as DNA: TGTGCCAGCAGTTTAGCCGGCGGGGTCGTCACTGAAGCTTTCTTT. Translation: CASSLAGGVVTEAFF.

In this sample, this clone turned up a few times. The rearrangement links TRBV5-6 to TRBJ1-1, with D unresolved. Germline V gives CDR1 SGHDT, CDR2 YYEEEE. This CDR3 has 12 amino acids. Trimming took off 7 bases at V and 4 bases at J, with 11 bases between the two ends. The CDR3 here is CASGSEFTEAFF. DNA of the CDR3: TGTGCCAGCGGGTCGGAGTTCACTGAAGCTTTCTTT.

The V gene is TRBV4-1, the J gene TRBJ1-4, with D maybe TRBD1 (5 bases). The germline gives CDR1 MGHRA, CDR2 YSYEKL. V was clipped by 6 bases and J by 8 bases, with 16 bases between them. The CDR3 is made up of 14 amino acids. The CDR3 bases are TGCGCCAGCAGGCAGGGATCCCTATCGGAAAAACTGTTTTTT. Translation gives CASRQGSLSEKLFF.

This clone has more than one count but fewer than ten. This chain joins TRBV19 and TRBJ1-1, with D maybe TRBD1 (6 bases). Germline V gives CDR1 LNHDA, CDR2 SQIVND (reference sequence). The CDR3 runs 16 residues. V shed 0 bases and J shed 1 base, with 12 bases lying between them. CDR3 sequence reads: CASSIDGQTPNTEAFF. The CDR3 DNA reads TGTGCCAGTAGTATAGACGGACAGACCCCGAACACTGAAGCTTTCTTT.

This chain uses TRBV7-2 with TRBJ1-5; 8 nucleotides line up with TRBD1. Germline CDR1 and CDR2: SGHTA and FQGNSA. Trimming took 5 bases from V and 7 from J; bases not matched to a gene: 7. The CDR3 runs to 14 residues. CDR3: CASSRGQGSQPQHF. DNA for the CDR3: TGTGCCAGCAGCCGCGGACAGGGAAGCCAGCCCCAGCATTTT.

This clone was observed a handful of times. The chain links TRBV19 to TRBJ2-1, with 7 bases aligning to TRBD1. Germline-derived CDR1 and CDR2 are LNHDA and SQIVND (reference sequence). The CDR3 spans 13 residues. Trimming cost V 5 bases and J 5 bases; bases outside gene matches: 3. The CDR3 sequence is CASSPGTDNEQFF. CDR3 nucleotides: TGTGCCAGTAGTCCCGGGACAGACAATGAGCAGTTCTTC.

The rearrangement uses TRBV28 and TRBJ1-2, with 7 bases that match TRBD1. V gave up 9 bases and J gave up 8 bases; unmatched junction bases: 15. The CDR3 sequence is 14 residues long. The germline gives CDR1 MDHEN, CDR2 SYDVKM. The DNA of the CDR3 is TGTGCCAGATTGAAGAGGGAGGGGGCTAAGGGCTACACCTTC. It yields the protein CARLKREGAKGYTF.

This chain uses TRBV6-5 with TRBJ1-1, with D maybe TRBD1 (5 bases). CDR3 length: 13 amino acids. V dropped 6 bases and J dropped 4 bases, with 12 bases sitting between them. The germline gives CDR1 MNHEY, CDR2 SVGAGI. The CDR3 coding sequence is TGTGCCAGCAGAACCGGGGGAGGCACTGAAGCTTTCTTT. As protein: CASRTGGGTEAFF.

This rearrangement joins TRBV5-4 to TRBJ2-3; D not resolved. In germline, CDR1 is SGHNT, CDR2 YYREEE (reference sequence). Between the trimmed V and J ends, which lost 0 bases and 2 bases, there was a span of 7 bases. The CDR3 consists of 14 residues. The DNA for the CDR3 is TGTGCCAGCAGCTTGGCCGATCACACAGATACGCAGTATTTT. As protein: CASSLADHTDTQYF.

The table lists this clone with a few counts. This chain joins TRBV5-4 and TRBJ2-3, with D possibly matching TRBD1 (6 bases). This CDR3 spans 14 amino acids. In germline, CDR1 is SGHNT, CDR2 YYREEE (reference sequence). The V end was cut by 0 bases, the J end by 4 bases, with 9 bases between. CDR3 sequence: CASSLGGRPDTQYF. As DNA, the CDR3 is TGTGCCAGCAGCTTGGGGGGGCGACCAGATACGCAGTATTTT. The complete variable domain, with remaining parts taken from reference TRBV5-4 and TRBJ2-3, reads ETGVTQSPTHLIKTRGQQVTLRCSSQSGHNTVSWYQQALGQGPQFIFQYYREEENGRGNFPPRFSGLQFPNYSSELNVNALELDDSALYLCASSLGGRPDTQYFGPGTRLTVL.

The chain couples TRBV9 to TRBJ1-3; weak D call: TRBD1 (5 bases). The CDR3 contains 16 residues. Germline CDR1 and CDR2: SGDLS and YYNGEE. Trimming pared 0 bases from V and 0 bases from J, leaving 10 bases between. The CDR3 reads CASSVATGPSGNTIYF. The CDR3 DNA sequence: TGTGCCAGCAGCGTAGCCACAGGACCCTCTGGAAACACCATATATTTT. The complete variable domain, with remaining parts taken from reference TRBV9 and TRBJ1-3, reads DSGVTQTPKHLITATGQRVTLRCSPRSGDLSVYWYQQSLDQGLQFLIQYYNGEERAKGNILERFSAQQFPDLHSELNLSSLELGDSALYFCASSVATGPSGNTIYFGEGSWLTVV.

This chain connects TRBV7-6 to TRBJ2-1; unclear D gene. V dropped 1 base and J dropped 9 bases, with 22 bases sitting between them. The CDR3 totals 17 residues. The germline V gene has CDR1 SGHVS and CDR2 FNYEAQ. This CDR3 reads CASSLVSSSTTVGEQFF. CDR3 nucleotides: TGTGCCAGCAGCTTAGTGAGTAGTAGTACGACCGTGGGTGAGCAGTTCTTC.

This clone was observed a handful of times. The chain combines TRBV7-9 with TRBJ2-5; 9 bases are shared with TRBD1. Per the germline V gene, CDR1 is SEHNR and CDR2 is FQNEAQ (reference sequence). The CDR3 runs 13 residues. V gave up 5 bases and J gave up 5 bases; unmatched junction bases: 3. In DNA, the CDR3 is TGTGCCAGCAGCCCCGGGACAGGGGAGACCCAGTACTTC. Translated: CASSPGTGETQYF.

Concerning this clone itself: Other nucleotide sequences from this sample produce the same CDR3. This chain connects TRBV11-2 to TRBJ1-2; D gene ambiguous. CDR3 length: 12 residues. The V and J ends lost 1 base and 2 bases respectively, with 2 bases between them. Germline V gene lookup returns CDR1 SGHAT and CDR2 FQNNGV. CDR3 DNA sequence: TGTGCCAGCAGCTTAGTGAACTATGGCTACACCTTC. Its translation: CASSLVNYGYTF.

This clone was counted only a few times. The rearrangement joins TRBV7-3 to TRBJ2-2; no clear D gene. Germline assignment: CDR1 SGHTA and CDR2 FQGTGA. Trimming removed 2 bases at V and 4 bases at J, with 5 bases between. The CDR3 extends over 13 amino acids. The CDR3 loop reads CASSLGSTGELFF. Here the CDR3 DNA reads TGTGCCAGCAGCTTAGGGTCCACCGGGGAGCTGTTTTTT. The complete variable domain, with remaining parts taken from reference TRBV7-3 and TRBJ2-2, reads GAGVSQTPSNKVTEKGKYVELRCDPISGHTALYWYRQSLGQGPEFLIYFQGTGAADDSGLPNDRFFAVRPEGSVSTLKIQRTERGDSAVYLCASSLGSTGELFFGEGSRLTVL.

The V and J genes are TRBV14 and TRBJ2-5; TRBD2 matches 7 bases. The end of the DNA is better explained by TRBJ2-7, so the J call may be wrong. Germline lookup yields CDR1 SGHDN and CDR2 FVKESK. The CDR3 length is 14 residues. This chain's CDR3 is CASSQGGSGYEQYF. Here the CDR3 DNA reads TGTGCCAGCAGCCAAGGCGGGAGCGGCTACGAGCAGTACTTC.

This clone appeared a few times. J is TRBJ1-2 and V is TRBV27; 9 bases line up with TRBD1. The CDR3 extends over 13 amino acids. Germline assignment: CDR1 MNHEY and CDR2 SMNVEV (reference sequence). V lost 3 bases and J lost 7; bases outside the gene matches: 3. The CDR3 loop is CASSFGTGLGYTF. CDR3 sequence (DNA): TGTGCCAGCAGTTTTGGGACAGGGCTTGGCTACACCTTC.

This clone was counted only a few times. The chain links TRBV7-9 to TRBJ2-5; possible D gene TRBD1, 6 bases. Germline CDR1 SEHNR, CDR2 FQNEAQ (reference sequence). The V end was cut by 0 bases, the J end by 2 bases, with 7 bases between. This CDR3 has 14 residues. CDR3 amino acids: CASSLATGQETQYF. For the CDR3, the DNA is TGTGCCAGCAGCTTAGCTACAGGGCAAGAGACCCAGTACTTC.

This clone occurred a few times. This chain connects TRBV7-2 to TRBJ2-7; D is unclear. The V and J ends lost 4 bases and 5 bases respectively, with 9 bases between them. This CDR3 region has 12 residues. Germline-derived CDR1 and CDR2 are SGHTA and FQGNSA. The CDR3 region has the DNA TGTGCCAGCAGCTCCAGTTTCCACGAGCAGTACTTC. This translates into CASSSSFHEQYF.

This clone was counted between two and nine times. The sample contains more than one DNA sequence encoding this CDR3. This chain joins TRBV7-9 and TRBJ2-1, with D hard to call. V lost 1 base, J lost 10 bases, and 5 bases lay in between. Germline V CDR1 and CDR2: SEHNR, FQNEAQ (reference sequence). The CDR3 length is 11 residues. The CDR3 DNA reads as TGTGCCAGCAGCTTAGAGGTCGAGCAGTTCTTC. Amino acids: CASSLEVEQFF.

The chain joins TRBV4-3 to TRBJ2-1, with D maybe TRBD2 (6 bases). Germline lookup yields CDR1 LGHNA and CDR2 YSLEER. The CDR3 loop spans 13 amino acids. The V end was cut by 0 bases, the J end by 12 bases, with 12 bases between. DNA for the CDR3: TGCGCCAGCAGCCAAGAATCGTCGGGAGCGCAGTTCTTC. It specifies CASSQESSGAQFF.

DNA for the CDR3: TGTGCCAGCAGCTCGTCTTTATTGGTGGGCGAGCAGTACTTC. It encodes CASSSSLLVGEQYF. This chain uses TRBV5-4 with TRBJ2-7; D remains unclear. CDR1 SGHNT and CDR2 YYREEE come from the germline V gene (reference sequence). This CDR3 spans 14 amino acids. Trimming removed 3 bases at V and 6 bases at J, with 16 bases between.

The genes are TRBV10-2 and TRBJ1-2; D unclear. Germline V lookup: CDR1 WSHSY, CDR2 SAAADI. Trimming removed 6 bases from V and 2 bases from J, with 7 bases in between. The CDR3 length is 12 residues. In DNA form, the CDR3 reads TGCGCCAGCAGGACGGAGAACTATGGCTACACCTTC. Amino acid sequence: CASRTENYGYTF.

This clone was seen only a few times. The chain links TRBV7-2 to TRBJ2-3; 8 nucleotides match TRBD2. Germline V gene sequence: CDR1 SGHTA, CDR2 FQGNSA. V trimming: 5 bases; J trimming: 2 bases; junction bases outside the gene matches: 9. The CDR3 spans 16 residues. The chain's CDR3 is CASSLTSGRLTDTQYF. The CDR3 DNA is TGTGCCAGCAGCCTTACTAGCGGCAGACTCACAGATACGCAGTATTTT.